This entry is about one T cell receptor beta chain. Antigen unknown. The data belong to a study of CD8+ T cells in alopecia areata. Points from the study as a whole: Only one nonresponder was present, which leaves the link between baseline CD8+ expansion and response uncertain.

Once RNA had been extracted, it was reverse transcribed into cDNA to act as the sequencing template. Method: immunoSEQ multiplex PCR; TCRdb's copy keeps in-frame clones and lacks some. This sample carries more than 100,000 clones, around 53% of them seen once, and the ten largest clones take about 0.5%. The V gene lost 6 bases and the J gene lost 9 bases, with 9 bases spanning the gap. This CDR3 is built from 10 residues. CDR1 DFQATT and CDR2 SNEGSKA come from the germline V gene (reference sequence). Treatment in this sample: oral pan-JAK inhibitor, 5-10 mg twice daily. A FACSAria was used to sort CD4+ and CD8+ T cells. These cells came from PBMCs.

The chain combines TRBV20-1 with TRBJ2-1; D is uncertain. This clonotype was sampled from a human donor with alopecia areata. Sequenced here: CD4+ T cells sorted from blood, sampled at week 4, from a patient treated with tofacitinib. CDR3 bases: TGCAGTGCCTTAGGCGCTGAGCAGTTCTTC. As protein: CSALGAEQFF.